This T cell receptor (beta chain) was retrieved from a study of blood T cell repertoires in COVID-19. As for the study in general: Both acute and convalescent COVID-19 samples were obtained from the United States, Italy and Spain. Nucleic acid was either cDNA or gDNA, and it came from T cells, B-cell-depleted T cells, or PBMCs.

It was during active infection that Seattle patients were enrolled and then longitudinally followed. In the authors' workflow: For nucleated cells, counts were estimated from reference gene primer amplification. Only in-frame clones appear in the TCRdb table, and some are missing; sequencing was by immunoSEQ multiplex PCR. The V and J calls and clone size were taken over from that table, and D and trimming were inferred from the DNA. Of 150,000 or so clones in the sample, 75% to 85% were seen once. The clonotype was recovered from a woman aged 55-70 years with COVID-19, enrolled during active disease. The sequencing input was peripheral blood.

CDR3 region: CASSDRGFSYTF. DNA of the CDR3: TGTGCCAGTAGCGACAGGGGTTTTAGCTACACCTTC. The chain employs TRBV19 and TRBJ1-2, with 8 bases that match TRBD1. The germline V gene has CDR1 LNHDA and CDR2 SQIVND (reference sequence). With V trimmed by 6 bases and J by 9 bases, 6 bases remained unmatched. CDR3 length equals 12 residues.